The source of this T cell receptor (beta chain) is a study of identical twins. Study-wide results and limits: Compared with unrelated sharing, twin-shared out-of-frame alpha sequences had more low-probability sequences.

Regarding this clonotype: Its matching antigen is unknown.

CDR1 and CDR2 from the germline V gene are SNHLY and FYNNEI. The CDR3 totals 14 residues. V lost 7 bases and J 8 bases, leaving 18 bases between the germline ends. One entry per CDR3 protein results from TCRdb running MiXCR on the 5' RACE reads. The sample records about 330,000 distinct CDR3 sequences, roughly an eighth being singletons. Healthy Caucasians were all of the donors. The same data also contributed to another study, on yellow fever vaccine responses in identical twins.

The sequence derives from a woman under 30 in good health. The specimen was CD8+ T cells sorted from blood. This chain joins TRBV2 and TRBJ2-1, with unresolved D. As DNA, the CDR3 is TGTGCCAGCATTCACGGGCGGAAAAAGGATGAGCAGTTCTTC. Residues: CASIHGRKKDEQFF.